This is a list of T cell receptor beta chains from one sample in a study of cytomegalovirus exposure and HLA in healthy donors. Using immunoSEQ multiplex PCR, the repertoire was profiled, and TCRdb retains in-frame clones only, with some absent. Found here are 150,000 to 250,000 clones, about 81% of them singletons; the top ten hold 0.95% to 1.5%. Sequenced: PBMCs. The receptors originated from a woman in her twenties or thirties in good health and CMV-seronegative. The CDR3 runs from the conserved cysteine through the conserved F or W. D genes are given only for firm matches. The listing skips clone size in some rows; elsewhere it reads once, few, many or a size class.

j_call cdr3_length clone_size v_call d_call cdr3_nt cdr3_aa
TRBJ1-1 13 NA TRBV5-1 TRBD1 TGCGCCAGCAGCGGGATGACAGGGGGCGAAGCTTTCTTT CASSGMTGGEAFF
TRBJ1-1 15 NA TRBV28 NA TGTGCCAGCAGTGAAGCCGGGACTGGGAACACTGAAGCTTTCTTT CASSEAGTGNTEAFF
TRBJ1-6 14 few TRBV30 TRBD1 TGTGCCTCCTCCGGACAGGGAAGTAATTCACCCCTCCACTTT CASSGQGSNSPLHF
TRBJ2-2 15 NA TRBV6-5 NA TGTGCCAGCAGTTACGAACAGAGAAACACCGGGGAGCTGTTTTTT CASSYEQRNTGELFF
TRBJ1-5 15 NA TRBV19 NA TGTGCCAGTAGTATAGGCGGACTCTCGGATCAGCCCCAGCATTTT CASSIGGLSDQPQHF
TRBJ2-6 15 NA TRBV27 NA TGTGCCAGCGTAGACACCCCCTCTGGGGCCAACGTCCTGACTTTC CASVDTPSGANVLTF
TRBJ1-5 15 NA TRBV6-1 NA TGTGCCAGCAGTGACACAGGGAGGGGCAATCAGCCCCAGCATTTT CASSDTGRGNQPQHF
TRBJ1-1 13 NA TRBV19 TRBD1 TGTGCCAGTACCCCCCGGACAGGGGGCCTGGCTTTCTTT CASTPRTGGLAFF
TRBJ2-7 17 few TRBV5-1 TRBD2 TGCGCCAGCAGCTTGCCGGGAGGTAGCGGGAGATCCTACGAGCAGTACTTC CASSLPGGSGRSYEQYF
TRBJ1-2 15 NA TRBV6-5 TRBD1 TGTGCCAGCAGACCCGACAGGGGGCTGGCCTATGGCTACACCTTC CASRPDRGLAYGYTF
TRBJ2-7 12 NA TRBV6-5 NA TGTGCCAGCAGTGGACACACCTACGAGCAGTACTTC CASSGHTYEQYF
TRBJ2-4 13 NA TRBV29-1 NA TGCAGCGTTGAGAAAGCAGGGAAGGACATTCAGTACTTC CSVEKAGKDIQYF
TRBJ2-1 13 NA TRBV6-9 NA TGTGCCAGCAGTTACCGAGTCAGGCGTGAGCAGTTCTTC CASSYRVRREQFF
TRBJ2-1 10 NA TRBV29-1 NA TGCAGCTTCGAGAGGGGGGGGCAGTTCTTC CSFERGGQFF
TRBJ2-5 13 NA TRBV9 TRBD2 TGTGCCAGCAGCCCGGGGACTAAAGAGACCCAGTACTTC CASSPGTKETQYF
TRBJ1-4 13 NA TRBV28 NA TGTGCCAGCAGGGCCGTTGGGGAGGGAAAACTGTTTTTT CASRAVGEGKLFF
TRBJ2-2 17 NA TRBV5-1 TRBD2 TGCGCCAGCAGCCTGGGCGGTAGCGGGCCTTACACCGGGGAGCTGTTTTTT CASSLGGSGPYTGELFF
TRBJ2-7 12 NA TRBV27 NA TGTGCCAGCAGTTCTCCCTCCTACGAGCAGTACTTC CASSSPSYEQYF
TRBJ2-2 13 NA TRBV9 NA TGTGCCAGCAGCCCCGGAGGGACCGGGGAGCTGTTTTTT CASSPGGTGELFF
TRBJ2-1 15 NA TRBV11-1 TRBD2 TGTGCCAGCAGCTTGGCCAGCGGGGCCTACAATGAGCAGTTCTTC CASSLASGAYNEQFF
TRBJ1-1 14 NA TRBV6-1 TRBD1 TGTGCCAGCAGTGCACAGGGGGCGCGGACTGAAGCTTTCTTT CASSAQGARTEAFF
TRBJ1-5 15 NA TRBV6-1 TRBD1 TGTGCCAGCAGTCAGAGGACAGGGCAGTATCAGCCCCAGCATTTT CASSQRTGQYQPQHF
TRBJ2-7 14 NA TRBV29-1 NA TGCAGCGTTGTGAGGGCGGGGAATCCCTACGAGCAGTACTTC CSVVRAGNPYEQYF
TRBJ1-1 13 NA TRBV5-1 NA TGCGCCAGCAGCTCCACTACGAACACTGAAGCTTTCTTT CASSSTTNTEAFF
TRBJ2-7 17 NA TRBV7-9 TRBD2 TGTGCCAGCAGCCAGGGGACTAGCGGGGAGAACGTCCACGAGCAGTACTTC CASSQGTSGENVHEQYF
TRBJ1-2 17 few TRBV9 TRBD1 TGTGCCAGCAGCGCCCCCACCATACAGGGGCTCAGGGATGGCTACACCTTC CASSAPTIQGLRDGYTF
TRBJ1-1 16 NA TRBV19 TRBD1 TGTGCCAGTACCCTCCCTCCGGGACAGGGAATCACTGAAGCTTTCTTT CASTLPPGQGITEAFF
TRBJ1-5 15 NA TRBV6-1 NA TGTGCCAGCAGCCTTACGTTGGCCCCCAATCAGCCCCAGCATTTT CASSLTLAPNQPQHF
TRBJ1-5 13 NA TRBV7-9 NA TGTGCCAGCAGCTTAGATGAGAATCAGCCCCAGCATTTT CASSLDENQPQHF
TRBJ2-7 15 NA TRBV5-4 TRBD1 TGTGCCAGCAGCCCGACAGGGGCTACATACTACGAGCAGTACTTC CASSPTGATYYEQYF
TRBJ2-1 14 NA TRBV6-5 TRBD2 TGTGCCAGCAGCGGGACTAGCAAGGGCGGAGAGCAGTTCTTC CASSGTSKGGEQFF
TRBJ1-1 12 NA TRBV2 NA TGTGCCAGCAGGGACGGACATTATGAAGCTTTCTTT CASRDGHYEAFF
TRBJ2-7 16 NA TRBV27 TRBD2 TGTGCCAGCAACTCGAGCGGGAGGGCCTTTTCCTACGAGCAGTACTTC CASNSSGRAFSYEQYF
TRBJ1-5 17 NA TRBV10-3 TRBD1 TGTGCCATCAGTGAGTCTTCGCAGGGGGGAAGCAATCAGCCCCAGCATTTT CAISESSQGGSNQPQHF
TRBJ2-7 15 NA TRBV9 TRBD2 TGTGCCAGCAGCGAAACGACTAGCGGACCCTACGAGCAGTACTTC CASSETTSGPYEQYF
TRBJ1-2 13 few TRBV6-5 NA TGTGCCAGCAGTCCCGCGGGGATTAGGAGCTACACCTTC CASSPAGIRSYTF
TRBJ1-2 13 NA TRBV28 TRBD1 TGTGCCAGCAGTGGGGGACAGGGTGATGGCTACACCTTC CASSGGQGDGYTF
TRBJ1-1 12 NA TRBV7-9 NA TGTGCCAGCAGCTTAATGAACGTAGTAGCTTTCTTT CASSLMNVVAFF
TRBJ1-4 14 NA TRBV27 TRBD1 TGTGCCAGCCCCTGGACAGGGACTAATGAAAAACTGTTTTTT CASPWTGTNEKLFF
TRBJ1-4 17 NA TRBV4-1 NA TGCGCCAGCAGCCAAGGGCGGGCCTACTCAACTAATGAAAAACTGTTTTTT CASSQGRAYSTNEKLFF
TRBJ1-3 15 NA TRBV10-1 NA TGCGCCAGCAGTGAGGGACATAACTCTGGAAACACCATATATTTT CASSEGHNSGNTIYF
TRBJ2-7 11 NA TRBV27 NA TGTGCCAGCAGTTCCACCTACGAGCAGTACTTC CASSSTYEQYF
TRBJ1-2 14 many TRBV25-1 TRBD1 TGTGCCAGCAGTGAATTTGAGGGGGCGGCTGGCTACACCTTC CASSEFEGAAGYTF
TRBJ2-1 14 NA TRBV4-1 TRBD2 TGCGCCAGCAGCCAACCGGGAGGTGACGGTGAGCAGTTCTTC CASSQPGGDGEQFF
TRBJ2-7 12 NA TRBV2 NA TGTGCCAGCAGTGAGGGACTGTACGAGCAGTACTTC CASSEGLYEQYF
TRBJ2-1 17 NA TRBV5-1 TRBD1 TGCGCCAGCAGCCTGACCGGGACAGGGGGCCTATACAATGAGCAGTTCTTC CASSLTGTGGLYNEQFF
TRBJ1-2 17 NA TRBV30 TRBD1 TGTGCCTGGAGCTTCCGGGACAGGGGGCGGATTTTAGGGGGCTACACCTTC CAWSFRDRGRILGGYTF
TRBJ1-5 15 NA TRBV27 NA TGTGCCAGCAGTTTAGGAGTTTATAGCAATCAGCCCCAGCATTTT CASSLGVYSNQPQHF
TRBJ2-7 12 NA TRBV6-1 NA TGTGCCAGTAGGACTGGGGGGTACGAGCAGTACTTC CASRTGGYEQYF
TRBJ2-1 13 NA TRBV11-2 TRBD2 TGTGCCAGCAGCTTAGGTAGCGGGACTGAGCAGTTCTTC CASSLGSGTEQFF